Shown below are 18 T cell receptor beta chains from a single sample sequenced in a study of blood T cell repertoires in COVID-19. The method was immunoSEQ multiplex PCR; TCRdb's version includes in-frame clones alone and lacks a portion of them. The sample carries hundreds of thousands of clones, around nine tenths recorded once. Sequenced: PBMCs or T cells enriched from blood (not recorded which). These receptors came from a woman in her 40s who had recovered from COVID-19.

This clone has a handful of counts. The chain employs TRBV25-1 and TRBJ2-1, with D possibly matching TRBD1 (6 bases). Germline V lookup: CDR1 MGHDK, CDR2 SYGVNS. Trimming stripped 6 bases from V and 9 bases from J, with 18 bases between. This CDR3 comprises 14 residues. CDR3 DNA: TGTGCCAGCAGGGCCGGGACAACCCCGGGTGAGCAGTTCTTC. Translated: CASRAGTTPGEQFF.

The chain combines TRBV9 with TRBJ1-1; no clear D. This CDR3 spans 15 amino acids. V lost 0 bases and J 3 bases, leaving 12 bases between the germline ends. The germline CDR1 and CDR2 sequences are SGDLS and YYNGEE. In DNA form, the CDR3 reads TGTGCCAGCAGCGTAGGAGCGGCGCGGGACACTGAAGCTTTCTTT. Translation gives CASSVGAARDTEAFF.

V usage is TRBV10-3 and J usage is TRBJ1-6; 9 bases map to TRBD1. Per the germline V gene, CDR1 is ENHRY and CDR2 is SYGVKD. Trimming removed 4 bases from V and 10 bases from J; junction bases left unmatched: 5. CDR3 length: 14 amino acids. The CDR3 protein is CAISAGTGNSPLHF. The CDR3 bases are TGTGCCATCAGTGCGGGGACAGGGAACTCACCCCTCCACTTT.

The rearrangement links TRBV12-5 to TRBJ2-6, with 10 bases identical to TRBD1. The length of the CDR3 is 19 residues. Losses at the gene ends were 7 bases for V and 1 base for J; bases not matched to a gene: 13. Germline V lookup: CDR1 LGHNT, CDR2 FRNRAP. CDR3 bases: TGTGCTAGTGCCTTTTTGAGGGACAGGGGAAAATCTGGGGCCAACGTCCTGACTTTC. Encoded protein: CASAFLRDRGKSGANVLTF.

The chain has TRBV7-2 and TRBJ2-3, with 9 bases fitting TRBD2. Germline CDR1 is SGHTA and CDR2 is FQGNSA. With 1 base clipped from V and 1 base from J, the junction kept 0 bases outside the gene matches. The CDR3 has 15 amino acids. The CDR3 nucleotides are TGTGCCAGCAGCTTAGGGACTAGCGGCACAGATACGCAGTATTTT. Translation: CASSLGTSGTDTQYF. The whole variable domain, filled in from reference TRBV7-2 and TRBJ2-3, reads GAGVSQSPSNKVTEKGKDVELRCDPISGHTALYWYRQSLGQGLEFLIYFQGNSAPDKSGLPSDRFSAERTGGSVSTLTIQRTQQEDSAVYLCASSLGTSGTDTQYFGPGTRLTVL.

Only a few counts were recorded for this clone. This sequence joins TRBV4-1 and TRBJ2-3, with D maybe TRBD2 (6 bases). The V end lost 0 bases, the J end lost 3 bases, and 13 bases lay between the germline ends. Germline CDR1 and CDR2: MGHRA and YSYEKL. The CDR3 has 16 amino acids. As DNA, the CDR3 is TGCGCCAGCAGCCAAGAGGGGACTGGTCGAACAGATACGCAGTATTTT. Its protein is CASSQEGTGRTDTQYF.

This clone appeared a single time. The CDR3 bases are TGCGCCAGCAGCTTGGGTGACACTCAAGGTGAAAAACTGTTTTTT. Translated: CASSLGDTQGEKLFF. This chain links TRBV5-1 with TRBJ1-4, with D hard to call. Deletions cut 0 bases from V and 7 bases from J, with 13 bases between. CDR3 length: 15 amino acids. CDR1 and CDR2 from the germline V gene are SGHRS and YFSETQ.

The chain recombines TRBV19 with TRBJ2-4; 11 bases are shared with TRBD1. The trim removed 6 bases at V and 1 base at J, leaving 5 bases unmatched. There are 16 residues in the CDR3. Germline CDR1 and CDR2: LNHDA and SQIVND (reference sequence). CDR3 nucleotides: TGTGCCAGTAGCGGACAGGGGGCGATGGCCAAAAACATTCAGTACTTC. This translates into CASSGQGAMAKNIQYF.

CDR3 sequence reads: CATSDPGQGALEKLFF. For the CDR3, the DNA is TGTGCCACCAGTGACCCTGGACAGGGAGCCCTTGAAAAACTGTTTTTT. The rearrangement joins TRBV24-1 to TRBJ1-4, with 8 bases lining up with TRBD1. Germline values: CDR1 KGHDR, CDR2 SFDVKD. This CDR3 is built from 16 residues. V dropped 4 bases and J dropped 7; count of bases not matched to a gene: 10.

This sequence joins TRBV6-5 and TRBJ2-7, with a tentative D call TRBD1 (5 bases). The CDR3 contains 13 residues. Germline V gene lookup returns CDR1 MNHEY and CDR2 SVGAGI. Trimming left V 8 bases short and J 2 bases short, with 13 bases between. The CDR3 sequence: CASFVQGAYEQYF. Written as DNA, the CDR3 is TGTGCCAGCTTTGTCCAGGGTGCCTACGAGCAGTACTTC.

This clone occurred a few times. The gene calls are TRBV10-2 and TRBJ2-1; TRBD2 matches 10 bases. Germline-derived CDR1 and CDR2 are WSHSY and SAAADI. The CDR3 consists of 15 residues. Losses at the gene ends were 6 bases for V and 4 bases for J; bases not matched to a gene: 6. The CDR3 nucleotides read TGCGCCAGCAGGGAGCGGGGGGGCGGGTACAATGAGCAGTTCTTC. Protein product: CASRERGGGYNEQFF.

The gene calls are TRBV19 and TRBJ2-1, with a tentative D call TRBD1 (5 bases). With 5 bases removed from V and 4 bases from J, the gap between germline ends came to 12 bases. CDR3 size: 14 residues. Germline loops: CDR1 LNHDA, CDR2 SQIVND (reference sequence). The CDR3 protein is CASSFTGTYNEQFF. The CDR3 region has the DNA TGTGCCAGTAGTTTCACAGGTACATACAATGAGCAGTTCTTC.

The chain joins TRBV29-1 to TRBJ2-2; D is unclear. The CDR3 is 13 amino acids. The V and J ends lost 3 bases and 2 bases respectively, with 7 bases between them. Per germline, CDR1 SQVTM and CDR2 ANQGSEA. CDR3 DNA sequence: TGCAGCGTTGAGTGGGCTAACACCGGGGAGCTGTTTTTT. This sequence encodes CSVEWANTGELFF.

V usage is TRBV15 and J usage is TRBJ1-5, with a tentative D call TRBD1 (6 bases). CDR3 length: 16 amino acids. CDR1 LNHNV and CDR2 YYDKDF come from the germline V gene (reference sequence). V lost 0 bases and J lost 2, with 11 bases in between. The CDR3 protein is CATSRDLSGGNQPQHF. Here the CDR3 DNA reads TGTGCCACCAGCAGAGATCTTTCAGGGGGCAATCAGCCCCAGCATTTT. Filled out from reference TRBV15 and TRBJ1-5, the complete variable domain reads DAMVIQNPRYQVTQFGKPVTLSCSQTLNHNVMYWYQQKSSQAPKLLFHYYDKDFNNEADTPDNFQSRRPNTSFCFLDIRSPGLGDTAMYLCATSRDLSGGNQPQHFGDGTRLSIL.

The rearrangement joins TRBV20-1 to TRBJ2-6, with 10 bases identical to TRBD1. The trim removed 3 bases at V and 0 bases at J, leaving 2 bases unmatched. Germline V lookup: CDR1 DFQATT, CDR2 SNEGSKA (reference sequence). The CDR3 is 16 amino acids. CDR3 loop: CSASDRGPSGANVLTF. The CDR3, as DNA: TGCAGTGCTAGTGACAGGGGGCCCTCTGGGGCCAACGTCCTGACTTTC.

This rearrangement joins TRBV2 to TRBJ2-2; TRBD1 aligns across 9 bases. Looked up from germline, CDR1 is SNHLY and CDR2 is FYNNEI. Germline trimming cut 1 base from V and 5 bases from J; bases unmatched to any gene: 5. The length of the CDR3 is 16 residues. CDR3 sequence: CASSEVTGGSTGELFF. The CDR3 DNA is TGTGCCAGCAGTGAAGTGACAGGGGGGTCTACCGGGGAGCTGTTTTTT.

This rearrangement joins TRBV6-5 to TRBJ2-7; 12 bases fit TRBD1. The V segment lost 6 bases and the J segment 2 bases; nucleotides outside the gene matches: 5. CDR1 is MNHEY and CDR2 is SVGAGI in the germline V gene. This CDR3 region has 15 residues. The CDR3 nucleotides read TGTGCCAGCAGACAAGGGACAGGGGGCCCCTACGAGCAGTACTTC. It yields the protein CASRQGTGGPYEQYF.

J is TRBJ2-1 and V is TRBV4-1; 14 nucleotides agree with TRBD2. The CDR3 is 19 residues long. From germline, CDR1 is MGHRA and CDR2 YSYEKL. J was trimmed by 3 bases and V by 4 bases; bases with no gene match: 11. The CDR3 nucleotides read TGCGCCAGCAGCCTTCTCGGACTAGCGGGAGGCCGGGGCTACAATGAGCAGTTCTTC. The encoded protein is CASSLLGLAGGRGYNEQFF.